This paragraph covers one T cell receptor beta chain sequence. No antigen is known for it. The sample is drawn from a study of cytomegalovirus exposure and HLA in healthy donors. Study-wide context: Inside one of the first data releases sat 80 million to 95 million unique TCRs taken from HLA-typed donors. The study's findings and limits: The study put about 180 TCR beta chains on its list as cytomegalovirus-associated. Information on immune exposure was restricted to one variable (CMV serostatus).

Germline CDR1 reads ENHRY; CDR2 reads SYGVKD. Germline trimming cut 5 bases from V and 4 bases from J; bases unmatched to any gene: 5. The CDR3 is made up of 16 amino acids. This PCR relied on a set of 60 Vbeta primers and 13 Jbeta primers. TCRdb keeps only in-frame clones here, not all; method: immunoSEQ multiplex PCR. The sample contains 170,000 or so clones, 60% to 85% of which appear only once. V gene TRBV10-3 combines with J gene TRBJ2-2; 12 bases align to TRBD2. The material sequenced was PBMCs. The source is a male donor in good health and CMV-seronegative. The CDR3 region is CAISRLAGVSTGELFF. The CDR3 nucleotides read TGTGCCATCAGTCGACTAGCGGGAGTCAGCACCGGGGAGCTGTTTTTT.